One sample yielded the 21 T cell receptor beta chains listed below, sequenced in a study of regulatory T cells in long-lasting Graves disease. Specified time point: persistent/refractory GD, antithyroid drugs over 5 years with positive TRAb. The TCR library was prepared using RNA isolated from PBMCs. iRepertoire HTBI primers and Arm-PCR of CDR3 regions built TCR beta libraries. In TCRdb, the multiplex PCR reads were re-called with MiXCR into one record per CDR3 protein. The data show about 470,000 distinct CDR3 sequences, less than 25% seen once. Sequences were derived from peripheral blood mononuclear cells (PBMCs), sampled when the disease was refractory, from a patient treated with antithyroid drugs. These TCRs come from a female donor with Graves disease.

Comments on this clonotype: With a far larger clone one base away, a read error is the likely cause. The chain has TRBV11-2 and TRBJ2-2; no clear D. This CDR3 comprises 14 residues. From germline, CDR1 is SGHAT and CDR2 FQNNGV. Trimming left V 5 bases short and J 1 base short, with 8 bases between. CDR3 residues: CASSPQLNTGELFF. DNA of the CDR3: TGTGCCAGCAGCCCCCAACTGAACACCGGGGAGCTGTTTTTT.

This clonotype has only a few counts. CDR3 DNA: TGTGCCAGCAGGGAGAGGAGGAGCCCCTCTGGAAACACCATATATTTT. This sequence encodes CASRERRSPSGNTIYF. The chain is built from TRBV12-3 or TRBV12-4 and TRBJ1-3, with D unresolved. V was cut by 6 bases and J by 0 bases, with 15 bases left in between. The CDR3 totals 16 residues.

This clonotype was picked up many times. V and J are TRBV12-3 or TRBV12-4 and TRBJ2-7; D ambiguous. The CDR3 spans 13 residues. Trimming took off 6 bases at V and 2 bases at J, with 11 bases between the two ends. The CDR3 bases are TGTGCCAGCAGCCCTCGTGGGGCCTACGAGCAGTACTTC. Translating gives CASSPRGAYEQYF.

The chain links TRBV20-1 to TRBJ2-7; D is unresolved. CDR1 is DFQATT, CDR2 SNEGSKA, per germline (reference sequence). V lost 0 bases, J lost 2 bases, and 11 bases lay in between. This CDR3 region has 14 residues. CDR3 region: CSARDSHGAYEQYF. CDR3 bases: TGCAGTGCTAGAGATTCTCACGGAGCCTACGAGCAGTACTTC.

The chain uses TRBV18 and TRBJ1-5, with unresolved D. Germline CDR1 reads KGHSH; CDR2 reads LQKENI. The CDR3 runs to 14 residues. Trimming pared 5 bases from V and 7 bases from J, leaving 15 bases between. CDR3 in amino acids: CASSSSSLNQPQHF. The DNA of the CDR3 is TGTGCCAGCTCATCATCTTCCCTAAACCAGCCCCAGCATTTT.

This clonotype occurred a few times. The rearrangement uses TRBV27 and TRBJ1-1; 7 bases are a match to TRBD1. Germline CDR1 MNHEY, CDR2 SMNVEV (reference sequence). The CDR3 is 15 amino acids. Germline trimming cut 4 bases from V and 4 bases from J; bases unmatched to any gene: 9. CDR3 coding DNA: TGTGCCAGCAGTTCCCTCACAGGGGCCACCACTGAAGCTTTCTTT. Residues: CASSSLTGATTEAFF.

About this clonotype: The missing conserved phenylalanine or tryptophan at the end of this CDR3 makes a read error likely. The chain recombines TRBV29-1 with TRBJ1-2; 10 bases are a match to TRBD1. Unmatched junction bases numbered 11, after V lost 0 bases and J lost 4 bases. The CDR3 spans 17 residues. Germline loops: CDR1 SQVTM, CDR2 ANQGSEA. This chain's CDR3 is CSVEDGAGTGAVYGYTI. The CDR3 nucleotides are TGCAGCGTTGAAGATGGCGCCGGGACAGGGGCTGTCTATGGCTACACCATC.

The CDR3 DNA reads TGTGCCAGCTCATCACGGGCAGGGGGAGGCCCACGGGCCTACGAGCAGTACTTC. This sequence encodes CASSSRAGGGPRAYEQYF. The chain links TRBV18 to TRBJ2-7, with D possibly TRBD1 on 7 matching bases. The CDR3 totals 18 residues. Germline V CDR1 and CDR2: KGHSH, LQKENI. The V end lost 5 bases, the J end lost 2 bases, and 25 bases lay between the germline ends.

This clonotype was detected only a few times. The V and J genes are TRBV9 and TRBJ2-7; 8 nucleotides match TRBD2. The CDR3 runs to 13 residues. The junction had 1 base not matched to a gene; V was cut back by 0 bases and J by 5 bases. Germline assignment: CDR1 SGDLS and CDR2 YYNGEE. As DNA, the CDR3 is TGTGCCAGCAGCGTAGGAGCGGGAGACGAGCAGTACTTC. Protein sequence: CASSVGAGDEQYF.

This clonotype appeared many times. This chain uses TRBV6-5 with TRBJ2-5; D possibly corresponds to TRBD2 (6 bases). Trimming left V 2 bases short and J 6 bases short, with 13 bases between. The CDR3 runs to 14 residues. The germline V gene has CDR1 MNHEY and CDR2 SVGAGI. The DNA for the CDR3 is TGTGCCAGCAGTTACCCCGGGGGTCGGAAGACCCAGTACTTC. It translates to CASSYPGGRKTQYF.

The gene calls are TRBV29-1 and TRBJ1-2; D is unresolved. Trimming cost V 5 bases and J 1 base, with 5 bases left between them. Germline-derived CDR1 and CDR2 are SQVTM and ANQGSEA. This CDR3 spans 11 amino acids. CDR3 in amino acids: CSVTYNYGYTF. In DNA, the CDR3 is TGCAGCGTTACGTATAACTATGGCTACACCTTC.

This clonotype was recorded many times. The CDR3 protein is CAWSRWGGFDTEAFF. Here the CDR3 DNA reads TGTGCCTGGAGTCGTTGGGGGGGCTTTGACACTGAAGCTTTCTTT. The V gene is TRBV30, the J gene TRBJ1-1; possible D gene TRBD1, 6 bases. Germline values: CDR1 GTSNPN, CDR2 SVGIG (reference sequence). The CDR3 consists of 15 residues. V lost 2 bases and J 3 bases, leaving 16 bases between the germline ends. Variable domain in full (rest from reference TRBV30 and TRBJ1-1): SQTIHQWPATLVQPVGSPLSLECTVEGTSNPNLYWYRQAAGRGLQLLFYSVGIGQISSEVPQNLSASRPQDRQFILSSKKLLLSDSGFYLCAWSRWGGFDTEAFFGQGTRLTVV.

On this clonotype: It may be a read error: a sequence one base away is much more abundant. The chain employs TRBV6-1 and TRBJ1-2; 8 bases are a match to TRBD1. The germline V gene encodes CDR1 MNHNS and CDR2 SASEGT. CDR3 length equals 16 residues. The CDR3 DNA sequence: TGTGCCAGCAGTGAAGTAGGAGCAGGGGGCGCCTCTGGCTACGCCTTC. Translating it yields CASSEVGAGGASGYAF.

The chain couples TRBV27 to TRBJ2-1; 9 nucleotides align to TRBD1. Germline assignment: CDR1 MNHEY and CDR2 SMNVEV (reference sequence). J gave up 3 bases and V 4 bases, and 1 base lay outside the gene matches. The CDR3 spans 14 residues. This chain's CDR3 is CASSWDRVYNEQFF. DNA for the CDR3: TGTGCCAGCAGTTGGGACAGGGTCTACAATGAGCAGTTCTTC.

The chain carries TRBV15 and TRBJ2-1; tentative D call: TRBD2 (7 bases). V gave up 0 bases and J gave up 3 bases, with 15 bases separating them. This CDR3 has 17 amino acids. In germline, CDR1 is LNHNV, CDR2 YYDKDF (reference sequence). CDR3 amino acids: CATSRDIAGGHYNEQFF. The DNA for the CDR3 is TGTGCCACCAGCAGAGATATCGCCGGGGGGCACTACAATGAGCAGTTCTTC. The variable domain in full, completed from reference TRBV15 and TRBJ2-1, reads DAMVIQNPRYQVTQFGKPVTLSCSQTLNHNVMYWYQQKSSQAPKLLFHYYDKDFNNEADTPDNFQSRRPNTSFCFLDIRSPGLGDTAMYLCATSRDIAGGHYNEQFFGPGTRLTVL.

This rearrangement joins TRBV7-9 to TRBJ2-7; 7 positions agree with TRBD2. V shed 4 bases, J shed 10 bases, and the junction held 10 bases outside the gene matches. The CDR3 runs to 13 residues. In germline, CDR1 is SEHNR, CDR2 FQNEAQ (reference sequence). The CDR3, as DNA: TGTGCCAGCAGCTCCGTTGCGGGAGAAGAACAGTACTTC. Encoded protein: CASSSVAGEEQYF.

Of note for this clonotype: One end of the junction varies from germline; a read error may be responsible. V gene TRBV11-2 combines with J gene TRBJ2-5; maybe TRBD1 (6 bases). CDR1 is SGHAT and CDR2 is FQNNGV in the germline V gene. The CDR3 totals 13 residues. The CDR3 here is CASSAGQQETQYF. In nucleotides, the CDR3 is TGCGCCAGCAGCGCCGGACAGCAAGAGACCCAGTACTTC. Full variable domain (remainder filled in from reference TRBV11-2 and TRBJ2-5): EAGVAQSPRYKIIEKRQSVAFWCNPISGHATLYWYQQILGQGPKLLIQFQNNGVVDDSQLPKDRFSAERLKGVDSTLKIQPAKLEDSAVYLCASSAGQQETQYFGPGTRLLVL.

This clonotype was counted at least ten times. The chain couples TRBV6-5 to TRBJ2-7; D is ambiguous. V gave up 3 bases and J gave up 1 base, with 7 bases separating them. Germline V CDR1 and CDR2: MNHEY, SVGAGI. The CDR3 contains 13 residues. The CDR3, as DNA: TGTGCCAGCAGTTATTACGGATCCTACGAGCAGTACTTC. Its translation is CASSYYGSYEQYF.

Here the CDR3 reads CASRGQLSYEQYF. CDR3 bases: TGTGCCAGCAGAGGTCAATTATCCTACGAGCAGTACTTC. This chain joins TRBV27 and TRBJ2-7; D not resolved. The CDR3 is 13 residues long. Germline-derived CDR1 and CDR2 are MNHEY and SMNVEV (reference sequence). V was cut by 6 bases and J by 1 base, with 10 bases left in between.

This clonotype was detected only a few times. The chain combines TRBV9 with TRBJ2-2; TRBD2 matches at 8 bases. CDR3 length: 16 residues. The germline V gene encodes CDR1 SGDLS and CDR2 YYNGEE. V shed 2 bases and J 3 bases; nucleotides not matched to a gene: 6. The CDR3 reads CASSVFSGMDTGELFF. The CDR3 DNA reads TGTGCCAGCAGCGTTTTTAGCGGGATGGACACCGGGGAGCTGTTTTTT.

This chain links TRBV28 with TRBJ2-3; D gene ambiguous. The CDR3 has 12 amino acids. The germline V gene encodes CDR1 MDHEN and CDR2 SYDVKM. V lost 5 bases to trimming and J lost 2 bases, with 5 bases between them. For the CDR3, the DNA is TGTGCCAGCAGTCGGATCACAGATACGCAGTATTTT. It codes for CASSRITDTQYF.